This T cell receptor beta chain was sequenced in a study of breast tumors, draining lymph nodes, adjacent tissues. TCRdb processed the multiplex PCR reads anew with MiXCR; each CDR3 protein has one entry. The repertoire holds some 150,000 distinct CDR3 sequences, about a fifth seen once, with roughly 2.6% in the top ten. This clonotype was detected many times. Its cognate antigen is unknown. Axillary draining lymph nodes of breast cancer patients supplied the node samples. Study outcomes and limitations: That most tumor T cells come from lymph nodes remained unproven. Findings are consistent with lymph node origin and intratumoral expansion of most tumor T cells. Compared with lymph nodes, tumors were less diverse; compared with nontumor tissue, more. Luminal-like breast cancer showed significantly higher tumor–nontumor repertoire similarity than basal-like.

The V gene lost 11 bases and the J gene lost 3 bases, with 14 bases spanning the gap. Looked up from germline, CDR1 is MNHEY and CDR2 is SVGEGT. CDR3 length: 13 amino acids. The sample consisted of axillary lymph node tissue. The chain employs TRBV6-2 or TRBV6-3 and TRBJ1-5, with D possibly TRBD1 on 5 matching bases. The sequence was obtained from a female donor with breast cancer. Some clones in this sample may be carry-over from other donors' samples. The CDR3 loop reads CAGPTVDNQPQHF. As DNA, the CDR3 is TGTGCCGGACCGACAGTGGACAATCAGCCCCAGCATTTT.